Listed below are T cell receptor beta chains from one sample, sequenced in a study of T cell repertoires in cytomegalovirus infection. Their specific antigens are unknown. One entry per CDR3 protein, called by TCRdb with MiXCR from the reads. Among approximately 1,000,000 distinct CDR3 sequences listed, approximately 33% were seen once. Sequencing used cultured CD8+ T cells from PBMCs, obtained from culture after CMV antigen stimulation. The receptors shown here come from a human donor in good health (CMV status not recorded). Some clones in this sample may be carry-over from other donors' samples. Both conserved end residues are part of each CDR3. D genes are given only for firm matches. Clone size is not always given. Where it is, it says once, few, many or a class for expanded clones.

d_gene: .
j_gene: TRBJ1-1
v_gene: TRBV6-1
abundance: few
CDR3aa: CASSEPVGGGNTEAFF
CDR3nt: TGTGCCAGCAGTGAGCCCGTTGGGGGGGGGAACACTGAAGCTTTCTTT

d_gene: TRBD1
j_gene: TRBJ2-6
v_gene: TRBV7-9
abundance: many
CDR3aa: CASSFPTGQGAKGANVLTF
CDR3nt: TGTGCCAGCAGCTTCCCGACGGGACAGGGGGCGAAGGGGGCCAACGTCCTGACTTTC

d_gene: TRBD1
j_gene: TRBJ1-2
v_gene: TRBV19
abundance: few
CDR3aa: CASSILGQEFAYGYTF
CDR3nt: TGTGCCAGTAGTATATTGGGACAGGAGTTCGCCTATGGCTACACCTTC

d_gene: TRBD2
j_gene: TRBJ2-1
v_gene: TRBV15
abundance: .
CDR3aa: CATSTTSGGSSYNEQFF
CDR3nt: TGTGCCACCAGCACTACTAGCGGGGGAAGCTCCTACAATGAGCAGTTCTTC

d_gene: .
j_gene: TRBJ1-3
v_gene: TRBV28
abundance: .
CDR3aa: CASSPGDPSGNTIYF
CDR3nt: TGTGCCAGCAGTCCAGGGGACCCCTCTGGAAACACCATATATTTT

d_gene: TRBD2
j_gene: TRBJ2-3
v_gene: TRBV28
abundance: .
CDR3aa: CASNKPGGGSADTHYF
CDR3nt: TGTGCCAGCAACAAACCGGGAGGGGGTAGCGCAGATACGCATTATTTT

d_gene: .
j_gene: TRBJ2-3
v_gene: TRBV7-2
abundance: many
CDR3aa: CASSVSRWDNTDTQYF
CDR3nt: TGTGCCAGCAGCGTCTCCCGATGGGATAACACAGATACGCAGTATTTT

d_gene: .
j_gene: TRBJ1-1
v_gene: TRBV7-8
abundance: .
CDR3aa: CASSWRQDMNTEAFF
CDR3nt: TGTGCCAGCAGCTGGAGGCAGGACATGAACACTGAAGCTTTCTTT

d_gene: TRBD1
j_gene: TRBJ1-5
v_gene: TRBV19
abundance: many
CDR3aa: CASSMETGGQPQHF
CDR3nt: TGTGCCAGTAGTATGGAGACAGGGGGCCAGCCCCAGCATTTT

d_gene: .
j_gene: TRBJ2-1
v_gene: TRBV2
abundance: .
CDR3aa: CASRPGEGFAYNEQFF
CDR3nt: TGTGCCAGCAGGCCAGGGGAGGGCTTCGCATACAATGAGCAGTTCTTC

d_gene: .
j_gene: TRBJ1-3
v_gene: TRBV10-2
abundance: .
CDR3aa: CASSTAGPDSGNTIYF
CDR3nt: TGCGCCAGCTCGACGGCAGGACCGGACTCTGGAAACACCATATATTTT

d_gene: .
j_gene: TRBJ2-1
v_gene: TRBV24-1
abundance: .
CDR3aa: CATSDPRDNEQFF
CDR3nt: TGTGCCACCAGTGATCCCAGGGACAATGAGCAGTTCTTC

d_gene: .
j_gene: TRBJ1-3
v_gene: TRBV7-6
abundance: .
CDR3aa: CASSPLVGNTIYF
CDR3nt: TGTGCCAGCAGCCCCCTCGTGGGAAACACCATATATTTT

d_gene: .
j_gene: TRBJ1-2
v_gene: TRBV6-6
abundance: few
CDR3aa: CASIPGDTLYGYTF
CDR3nt: TGTGCCAGCATTCCAGGGGACACCCTCTATGGCTACACCTTC

d_gene: TRBD1
j_gene: TRBJ1-5
v_gene: TRBV19
abundance: few
CDR3aa: CASSSRDRGPWSQPQHF
CDR3nt: TGTGCCAGTAGCAGCCGGGACAGGGGGCCCTGGAGTCAGCCCCAGCATTTT

d_gene: .
j_gene: TRBJ1-1
v_gene: TRBV9
abundance: few
CDR3aa: CASSRRVQGSTEAFF
CDR3nt: TGTGCCAGCAGCAGACGAGTACAGGGTTCAACTGAAGCTTTCTTT

d_gene: .
j_gene: TRBJ1-6
v_gene: TRBV7-8
abundance: .
CDR3aa: CASSLDGSSPLHF
CDR3nt: TGTGCCAGCAGCTTGGACGGGTCGTCACCCCTCCACTTT

d_gene: .
j_gene: TRBJ1-1
v_gene: TRBV10-3
abundance: .
CDR3aa: CAISDVANSEAFF
CDR3nt: TGTGCCATCAGTGACGTTGCGAACAGTGAAGCTTTCTTT

d_gene: .
j_gene: TRBJ2-1
v_gene: TRBV27
abundance: .
CDR3aa: CASTEGGLGDEQFF
CDR3nt: TGTGCCAGCACCGAGGGGGGGCTCGGGGATGAGCAGTTCTTC